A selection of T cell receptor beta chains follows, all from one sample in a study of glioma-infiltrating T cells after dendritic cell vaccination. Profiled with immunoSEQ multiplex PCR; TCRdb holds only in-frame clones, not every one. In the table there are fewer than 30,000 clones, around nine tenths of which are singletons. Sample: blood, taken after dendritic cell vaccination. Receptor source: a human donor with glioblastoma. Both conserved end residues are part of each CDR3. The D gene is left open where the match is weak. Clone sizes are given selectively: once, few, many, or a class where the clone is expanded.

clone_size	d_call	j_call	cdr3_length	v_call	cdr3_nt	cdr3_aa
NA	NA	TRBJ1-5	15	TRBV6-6	TGTGCCAGCAGTTACAACAGGGACCTCAATCAGCCCCAGCATTTT	CASSYNRDLNQPQHF
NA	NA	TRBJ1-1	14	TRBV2	TGTGCCAGCAATCCGGCAGGGTGGAACACTGAAGCTTTCTTT	CASNPAGWNTEAFF
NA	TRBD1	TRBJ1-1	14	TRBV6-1	TGTGCCAGCAGGCCCGGACAGGTGAACACTGAAGCTTTCTTT	CASRPGQVNTEAFF
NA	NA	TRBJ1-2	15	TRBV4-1	TGCGCCAGCAGCCAAGGGCCAGGGGCTAACTATGGCTACACCTTC	CASSQGPGANYGYTF
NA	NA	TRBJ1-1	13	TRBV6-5	TGTGCCAGCAGTTACGATTCGGTCACTGAAGCTTTCTTT	CASSYDSVTEAFF
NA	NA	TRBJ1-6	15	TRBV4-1	TGCGCCAGCAGCCAAGATGGGGGGGGGCGTTCCCCCCTCCACTTT	CASSQDGGGRSPLHF
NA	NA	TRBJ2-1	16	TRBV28	TGTGCCAGCGGGTTAGAGCGCTTGAGCTCCTACAATGAGCAGTTCTTC	CASGLERLSSYNEQFF
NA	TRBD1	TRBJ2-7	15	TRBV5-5	TGTGCCAGCAGCGGTGACAGGGGGCTTGTCTACGAGCAGTACTTC	CASSGDRGLVYEQYF
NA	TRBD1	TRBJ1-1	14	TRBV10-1	TGCGCCAGCAGCCGCGGACAGGGGGCCGTTCAAGCTTTCTTT	CASSRGQGAVQAFF
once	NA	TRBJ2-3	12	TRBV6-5	TGTGCCAGCGGGGGGTGGTCAGATACGCAGTATTTT	CASGGWSDTQYF
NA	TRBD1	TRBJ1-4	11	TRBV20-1	TGCAGTGCTAGGGACAGGGAGAAACTGTTTTTT	CSARDREKLFF
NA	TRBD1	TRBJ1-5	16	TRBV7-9	TGTGCCAGCAGCTTAGTATCGCAGGGGGCCAATCAGCCCCAGCATTTT	CASSLVSQGANQPQHF
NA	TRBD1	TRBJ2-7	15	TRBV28	TGTGCCAGTCGCCCCCGACAGGGGGCTGGTCTGTCGGAGTACTTC	CASRPRQGAGLSEYF
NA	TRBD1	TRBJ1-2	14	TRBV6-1	TGTGCCAGCAAAAGGGACAGGGGGGACTATGGCTACACCTTC	CASKRDRGDYGYTF
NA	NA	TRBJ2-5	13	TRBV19	TGTGCCAGTAGTACTAGTAGTCGGGAGACCCAGTACTTC	CASSTSSRETQYF
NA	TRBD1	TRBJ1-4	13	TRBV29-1	TGCAGCGCTTCGACAGGGGCGAATGAAAAACTGTTTTTT	CSASTGANEKLFF
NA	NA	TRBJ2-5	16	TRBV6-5	TGTGCCAGCAGTTACTCGGCCCCACTAGCCCAAGAGACCCAGTACTTC	CASSYSAPLAQETQYF
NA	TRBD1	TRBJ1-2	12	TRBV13	TGTGCCAGCAGCTGGACAGGGGACGGCTACACCTTC	CASSWTGDGYTF
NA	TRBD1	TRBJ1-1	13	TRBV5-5	TGTGCCAGCAGCTTAGACAGGGACACTGAAGCTTTCTTT	CASSLDRDTEAFF
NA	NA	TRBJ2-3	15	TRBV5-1	TGCGCCAGCAGCTTGGTTGTCGGAAGCGGGCATACGCAGTATTTT	CASSLVVGSGHTQYF
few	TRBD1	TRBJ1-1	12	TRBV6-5	TGTGCCAGCAGTTCAGGGGGCCCTGAAGCTTTCTTT	CASSSGGPEAFF
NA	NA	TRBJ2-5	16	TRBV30	TGTGCCTGGAGGACAGGGAGGTCAGTAGGGCAAGAGACCCAGTACTTC	CAWRTGRSVGQETQYF
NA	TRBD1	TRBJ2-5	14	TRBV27	TGTGCCAGCAGTTTGCAGGGGGCTTGGGAGACCCAGTACTTC	CASSLQGAWETQYF
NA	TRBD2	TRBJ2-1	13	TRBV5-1	TGCGCCAGCAGCTTGTTGGGGGGGAATGAGCAGTTCTTC	CASSLLGGNEQFF
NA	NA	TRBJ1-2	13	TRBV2	TGTGCCAGCAGTGAAGATGGGAGGAGCGGCTACACCTTC	CASSEDGRSGYTF
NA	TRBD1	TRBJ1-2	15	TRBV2	TGTGCCAGCAGTGTCGCCGGACAGGGGAACTATGGCTACACCTTC	CASSVAGQGNYGYTF
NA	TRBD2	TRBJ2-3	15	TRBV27	TGTGCCAGCAGGGTCGGGACTACCAGCACAGATACGCAGTATTTT	CASRVGTTSTDTQYF
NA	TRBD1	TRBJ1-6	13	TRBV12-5	TGTGCTAGTTCCGGGACAGGGGGTTCCCCCCTCCACTTT	CASSGTGGSPLHF
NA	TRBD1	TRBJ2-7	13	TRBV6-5	TGTGCCAGCAGCAGAGACAGGGACTACGAGCAGTACTTC	CASSRDRDYEQYF
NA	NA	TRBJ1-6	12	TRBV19	TGTGCCAGTAGCGACAGGAATTCACCCCTCCACTTT	CASSDRNSPLHF
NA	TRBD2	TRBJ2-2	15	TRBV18	TGTGCCAGCTACCGGGGCGGAGCGGGGACCGGGGAGCTGTTTTTT	CASYRGGAGTGELFF
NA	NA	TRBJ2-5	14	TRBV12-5	TGTGCTAGTGGTTTGGGGCAGATTGGAGAGACCCAGTACTTC	CASGLGQIGETQYF
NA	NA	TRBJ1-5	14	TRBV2	TGTGCCAGCAGTCGTCAGGGAGGACCCCAGCCCCAGCATTTT	CASSRQGGPQPQHF
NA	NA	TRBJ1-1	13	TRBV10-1	TGCGCCAGCAGATCCACCCTGGCCACTGAAGCTTTCTTT	CASRSTLATEAFF
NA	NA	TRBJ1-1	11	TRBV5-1	TGCGCCAGCCGTGGGGAGACGGAAGCTTTCTTT	CASRGETEAFF
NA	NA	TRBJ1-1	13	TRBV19	TGTGCCACTCAGGTGGGGGCGAACACTGAAGCTTTCTTT	CATQVGANTEAFF
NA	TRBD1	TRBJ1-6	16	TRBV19	TGTGCCAGCCGAGAGACAGGGAGCTCCTATAATTCACCCCTCCACTTT	CASRETGSSYNSPLHF
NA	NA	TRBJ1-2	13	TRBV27	TGTGCCAGCAGTTTTGGACAGAATTATGGCTACACCTTC	CASSFGQNYGYTF
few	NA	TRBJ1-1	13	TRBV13	TGTGCCAGCAGCTTGATACGAGGGACTGAAGCTTTCTTT	CASSLIRGTEAFF
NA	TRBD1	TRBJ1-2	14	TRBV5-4	TGTGCCAGCAGCTTGGACAGGGGTAACTATGGCTACACCTTC	CASSLDRGNYGYTF
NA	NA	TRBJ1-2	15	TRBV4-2	TGTGCCAGCAGCCTTCTAGCTGAGGGTTTTCATGGCTACACCTTC	CASSLLAEGFHGYTF
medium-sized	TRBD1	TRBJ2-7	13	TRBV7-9	TGTGCCAGCAGGCAACAGGGGTTCAACGAGCAGTACTTC	CASRQQGFNEQYF
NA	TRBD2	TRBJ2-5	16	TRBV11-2	TGTGCCAGCAGCTTAGATAGGACTTCGGGGGGAGAGACCCAGTACTTC	CASSLDRTSGGETQYF
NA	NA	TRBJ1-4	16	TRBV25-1	TGTGCCAGCAGTGACCCTCTTGGACAAGTGGATGAAAAACTGTTTTTT	CASSDPLGQVDEKLFF
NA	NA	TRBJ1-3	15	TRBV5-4	TGTGCCAGCAGAGACCAGCGGGATACAGGAAACACCATATATTTT	CASRDQRDTGNTIYF